Shown below are 13 T cell receptor beta chains from a single sample sequenced in a study of blood T cell repertoires in COVID-19. Method: immunoSEQ multiplex PCR; TCRdb's copy keeps in-frame clones and lacks some. The data hold about 210,000 clones, with around 89% observed a single time. The sequenced sample consisted of PBMCs or T cells enriched from blood (not recorded which). The receptors originated from a woman in her forties with acute COVID-19.

V and J are TRBV19 and TRBJ1-3; D is possibly TRBD1 (5 bases). V lost 9 bases to trimming and J lost 3 bases, with 21 bases between them. The germline CDR1 and CDR2 sequences are LNHDA and SQIVND (reference sequence). The CDR3 loop spans 16 amino acids. This CDR3 is CASRARTGGGGNTIYF. CDR3 sequence (DNA): TGTGCCAGCCGCGCTCGAACCGGGGGTGGTGGAAACACCATATATTTT.

The V call is TRBV29-1, the J call TRBJ1-4; D ambiguous. CDR1 is SQVTM, CDR2 ANQGSEA, per germline. Trimming took 0 bases from V and 5 from J, leaving 13 bases between them. The CDR3 is 15 amino acids. CDR3 bases: TGCAGCGTTGAAGATCGCCAGGTCCGAAATGAAAAACTGTTTTTT. It codes for CSVEDRQVRNEKLFF.

J is TRBJ2-7 and V is TRBV7-2; D possibly corresponds to TRBD1 (8 bases). The CDR3 contains 15 residues. V was shortened by 2 bases and J by 0 bases, with 11 bases between the two germline ends. CDR1 SGHTA and CDR2 FQGNSA come from the germline V gene. CDR3 in amino acids: CASSLTGGGSYEQYV. CDR3 coding DNA: TGTGCCAGCAGCTTAACAGGGGGGGGCTCCTACGAGCAGTACGTC.

CDR3 loop: CASRTTSGAYNEQFF. The DNA of the CDR3 is TGTGCCAGTCGGACGACTAGCGGAGCCTACAATGAGCAGTTCTTC. This chain uses TRBV12-1 with TRBJ2-1; the table's D call, TRBD2, has no DNA check behind it. TRBV12-1 counts as a pseudogene. The CDR3 has 15 amino acids.

V gene TRBV5-6 combines with J gene TRBJ1-2; tentative D call: TRBD1 (5 bases). Germline values: CDR1 SGHDT, CDR2 YYEEEE. V was trimmed by 0 bases and J by 3 bases, leaving 18 bases between them. The CDR3 contains 17 residues. In DNA form, the CDR3 reads TGTGCCAGCAGCTTGGTAAGCATCCGGACATCCGACTATGGCTACACCTTC. Residues: CASSLVSIRTSDYGYTF.

As DNA, the CDR3 is TGTGCCAGCAGCTTAGGAGGGATTAGCTCCTACAATGAGCAGTTCTTC. Amino acid sequence: CASSLGGISSYNEQFF. The chain couples TRBV7-2 to TRBJ2-1, with D maybe TRBD2 (5 bases). V was trimmed by 1 base and J by 0 bases, leaving 10 bases between them. CDR1 and CDR2 from the germline V gene are SGHTA and FQGNSA. CDR3 length: 16 residues.

The rearrangement joins TRBV5-4 to TRBJ2-1, with 13 bases matching TRBD2. CDR3 length: 17 amino acids. Germline CDR1 reads SGHNT; CDR2 reads YYREEE (reference sequence). Trimming took 4 bases from V and 1 from J; bases not matched to a gene: 5. The CDR3 coding sequence is TGTGCCAGCAGCGACGGGACTAGCGGGGTTTCCTACAATGAGCAGTTCTTC. Protein: CASSDGTSGVSYNEQFF.

The V call is TRBV12-3 or TRBV12-4, the J call TRBJ2-1, with D possibly matching TRBD2 (7 bases). Trimming cost V 5 bases and J 8 bases, with 13 bases left between them. The CDR3 runs 13 residues. The CDR3 coding sequence is TGTGCCAGCAGTCCCTCGGGGGGCTATGAGCAGTTCTTC. It yields the protein CASSPSGGYEQFF.

The rearrangement joins TRBV30 to TRBJ1-5; tentative D call: TRBD1 (5 bases). The CDR3 has 13 residues. The germline V gene encodes CDR1 GTSNPN and CDR2 SVGIG (reference sequence). V shed 3 bases and J shed 5 bases, with 11 bases lying between them. This chain's CDR3 is CAWSDTRDQPQHF. CDR3 in DNA: TGTGCCTGGAGCGATACCAGGGATCAGCCCCAGCATTTT. Full variable domain (rest looked up from reference TRBV30 and TRBJ1-5): SQTIHQWPATLVQPVGSPLSLECTVEGTSNPNLYWYRQAAGRGLQLLFYSVGIGQISSEVPQNLSASRPQDRQFILSSKKLLLSDSGFYLCAWSDTRDQPQHFGDGTRLSIL.

The V call is TRBV5-1, the J call TRBJ2-7; 10 bases agree with TRBD2. The trim removed 3 bases at V and 2 bases at J, leaving 2 bases unmatched. CDR1 and CDR2 from the germline V gene are SGHRS and YFSETQ. CDR3 length: 14 amino acids. CDR3: CASSSLAGAYEQYF. CDR3 in DNA: TGCGCCAGCAGCTCCCTAGCGGGGGCCTACGAGCAGTACTTC.

CDR3 amino acids: CASSPPGLAGEDTQYF. The CDR3 DNA is TGTGCCAGCTCACCCCCGGGACTAGCGGGAGAGGATACGCAGTATTTT. The chain combines TRBV18 with TRBJ2-3, with 14 bases lining up with TRBD2. With V trimmed by 3 bases and J by 6 bases, 5 bases remained unmatched. The CDR3 is 16 amino acids. Germline V lookup: CDR1 KGHSH, CDR2 LQKENI. Variable domain in full (rest from reference TRBV18 and TRBJ2-3): NAGVMQNPRHLVRRRGQEARLRCSPMKGHSHVYWYRQLPEEGLKFMVYLQKENIIDESGMPKERFSAEFPKEGPSILRIQQVVRGDSAAYFCASSPPGLAGEDTQYFGPGTRLTVL.

This chain uses TRBV5-1 with TRBJ2-2, with D possibly TRBD2 on 6 matching bases. Deletions cut 3 bases from V and 1 base from J, with 10 bases between. The germline V gene has CDR1 SGHRS and CDR2 YFSETQ. The CDR3 has 15 amino acids. The CDR3 DNA reads as TGCGCCAGCAGCTCGGGACTTATGAACACCGGGGAGCTGTTTTTT. Encoded protein: CASSSGLMNTGELFF. The entire variable domain, with the rest obtained from reference TRBV5-1 and TRBJ2-2, is as follows: KAGVTQTPRYLIKTRGQQVTLSCSPISGHRSVSWYQQTPGQGLQFLFEYFSETQRNKGNFPGRFSGRQFSNSRSEMNVSTLELGDSALYLCASSSGLMNTGELFFGEGSRLTVL.

V usage is TRBV7-2 and J usage is TRBJ2-7, with D perhaps TRBD1 (6 bases). The CDR3 is 14 residues long. CDR1 is SGHTA and CDR2 is FQGNSA in the germline V gene. Trimming shortened V by 5 bases and J by 3 bases, and 14 bases separated the two germline ends. CDR3: CASSVIGQNYEQYF. CDR3 DNA sequence: TGTGCCAGCAGCGTGATAGGACAGAACTACGAGCAGTACTTC.